Sequencing of this T cell receptor beta chain was carried out in a study of CD8 T cells in Susac syndrome. This CDR3 is 14 amino acids long. The germline V gene has CDR1 SNHLY and CDR2 FYNNEI. V lost 4 bases to trimming and J lost 3 bases; unmatched junction nucleotides: 5. Reverse transcription of 0.5 to 1 ug RNA used random hexamers. TCRdb itself ran the immunoSEQ multiplex PCR reads through MiXCR, one entry per CDR3 protein. The profile shows 300,000 to 350,000 distinct CDR3 sequences, about 91% of them singletons. This rearrangement joins TRBV2 to TRBJ2-5; 7 bases map to TRBD2. The specimen sequenced was CD4+ T cells from PBMCs. The clonotype comes from a human donor with multiple sclerosis. CDR3 nucleotide sequence: TGTGCCAGCAGTGCTACTAGCGCGGAAGAGACCCAGTACTTC. Translated, it gives CASSATSAEETQYF.